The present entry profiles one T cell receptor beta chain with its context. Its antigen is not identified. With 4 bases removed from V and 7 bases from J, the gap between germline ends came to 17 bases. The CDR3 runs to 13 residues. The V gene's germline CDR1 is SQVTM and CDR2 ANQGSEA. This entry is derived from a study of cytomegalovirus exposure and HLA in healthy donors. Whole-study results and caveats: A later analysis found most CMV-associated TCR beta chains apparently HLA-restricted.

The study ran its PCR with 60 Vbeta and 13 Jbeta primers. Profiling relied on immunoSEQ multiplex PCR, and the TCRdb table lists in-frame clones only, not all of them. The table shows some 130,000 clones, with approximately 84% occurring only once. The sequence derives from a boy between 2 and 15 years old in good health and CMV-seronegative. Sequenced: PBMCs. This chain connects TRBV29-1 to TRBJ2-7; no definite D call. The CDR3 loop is CSVAMPLSREQYF. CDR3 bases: TGCAGCGTTGCGATGCCACTCTCGAGGGAGCAGTACTTC.